This T cell receptor beta chain was sequenced in a study of blood T cell repertoires in COVID-19. Study context: COVID-19 samples from acute and convalescent phases originated in the United States, Italy and Spain.

CDR3 length: 15 amino acids. The germline V gene encodes CDR1 SGHTA and CDR2 FQGNSA. V shed 1 base and J 2 bases; nucleotides not matched to a gene: 5. TCRdb's copy holds only in-frame clones and misses some; the assay was immunoSEQ multiplex PCR. The data show hundreds of thousands of clones, 80% to 90% seen once. The chain has TRBV7-2 and TRBJ2-7, with 7 bases fitting TRBD1. The material sequenced was PBMCs or T cells enriched from blood (not recorded which). This clonotype originated in a woman younger than 35 who had recovered from COVID-19. This chain's CDR3 is CASSLVGTEAYEQYF. Written as DNA, the CDR3 is TGTGCCAGCAGCTTAGTAGGGACAGAAGCCTACGAGCAGTACTTC.